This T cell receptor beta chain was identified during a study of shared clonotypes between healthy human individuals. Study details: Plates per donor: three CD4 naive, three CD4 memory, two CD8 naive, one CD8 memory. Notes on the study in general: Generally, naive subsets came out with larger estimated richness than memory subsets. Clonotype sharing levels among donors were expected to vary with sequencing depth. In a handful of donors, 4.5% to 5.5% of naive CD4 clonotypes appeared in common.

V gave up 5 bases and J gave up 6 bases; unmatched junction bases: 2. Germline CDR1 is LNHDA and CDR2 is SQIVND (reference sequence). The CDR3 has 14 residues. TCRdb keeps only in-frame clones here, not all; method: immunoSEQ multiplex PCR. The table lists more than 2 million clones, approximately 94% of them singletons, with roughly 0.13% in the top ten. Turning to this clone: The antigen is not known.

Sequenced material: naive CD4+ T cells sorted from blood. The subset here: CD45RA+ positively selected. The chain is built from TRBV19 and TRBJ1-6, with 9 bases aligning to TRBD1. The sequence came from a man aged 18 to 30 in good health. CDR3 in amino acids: CASSETGGNSPLHF. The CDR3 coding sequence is TGTGCCAGTAGTGAGACAGGGGGTAATTCACCCCTCCACTTT.